This TCR beta chain stems from a study of shared clonotypes between healthy human individuals. The donor population consisted of healthy HIV-negative adults with no recent acute infections or vaccinations. This CDR3 is built from 15 residues. The germline V gene has CDR1 SGHVS and CDR2 FNYEAQ. With 2 bases clipped from V and 6 bases from J, the junction kept 6 bases outside the gene matches. Assay runs were performed at deep level. Assay used: immunoSEQ multiplex PCR; TCRdb lists only in-frame clones, some missing. This table holds about half a million clones, roughly 80% found once. This chain links TRBV7-6 with TRBJ2-1; 8 nucleotides match TRBD1. Sequences were obtained from PBMCs. This receptor was obtained from a woman aged 35 to 49 in good health. Some clones in this sample may be carry-over from other donors' samples. For the CDR3, the DNA is TGTGCCAGCAGCTTAAATGGACAGGGTAGCAATGAGCAGTTCTTC. Its protein is CASSLNGQGSNEQFF.